The 11 T cell receptor beta chains below were found in one sample sequenced in a study of blood T cell repertoires in COVID-19. Measured with immunoSEQ multiplex PCR; TCRdb has only the in-frame clones, and not every one. The sample has around 60,000 clones, more than 70% seen once. The specimen was peripheral blood. The receptors stem from a man in his sixties or seventies with acute or convalescent COVID-19.

On this clone itself: This CDR3 is also generated by other DNA sequences in the sample. The chain employs TRBV6-5 and TRBJ2-7; 7 bases match TRBD1. The CDR3 sequence is 15 residues long. CDR1 is MNHEY, CDR2 SVGAGI, per germline. Trimming cost V 6 bases and J 4 bases; bases outside gene matches: 12. Written as DNA, the CDR3 is TGTGCCAGCAGCCGATCATACAGGGGAGAATACGAGCAGTACTTC. Residues: CASSRSYRGEYEQYF.

This clone was detected only a few times. V usage is TRBV5-6 and J usage is TRBJ2-7, with 7 positions matching TRBD1. V gave up 4 bases and J gave up 6 bases; unmatched junction bases: 7. The CDR3 sequence is 13 residues long. CDR1 SGHDT and CDR2 YYEEEE come from the germline V gene. The CDR3 sequence: CASSLTGYFEQYF. DNA for the CDR3: TGTGCCAGCAGCCTGACAGGGTACTTCGAGCAGTACTTC.

The chain uses TRBV6-1 and TRBJ1-1, with 8 bases aligning to TRBD1. The length of the CDR3 is 19 residues. CDR1 is MNHNS, CDR2 SASEGT, per germline. J gave up 0 bases and V 0 bases, and 12 bases lay outside the gene matches. The CDR3 sequence: CASSEAFFAGQALNTEAFF. In DNA form, the CDR3 reads TGTGCCAGCAGTGAAGCCTTTTTCGCGGGACAGGCTTTGAACACTGAAGCTTTCTTT.

This rearrangement joins TRBV19 to TRBJ1-2, with D possibly matching TRBD1 (5 bases). Germline V gene sequence: CDR1 LNHDA, CDR2 SQIVND (reference sequence). The V gene lost 5 bases and the J gene lost 5 bases, with 24 bases spanning the gap. The CDR3 spans 17 residues. The CDR3 loop is CASSPLLYRQTGYGYTF. The CDR3 DNA is TGTGCCAGTAGTCCACTTCTATATAGACAGACGGGTTATGGCTACACCTTC.

This clone showed up just once. This rearrangement joins TRBV23-1 to TRBJ2-5; 7 bases line up with TRBD2. TRBV23-1 is noted as an ORF with a role that remains uncertain. CDR3 size: 15 residues. With V trimmed by 3 bases and J by 4 bases, 8 bases remained unmatched. In DNA form, the CDR3 reads TGCGCCAGCAGTCAGGCGCGGAGGGAGGGAGAGACCCAGTACTTC. Translation gives CASSQARREGETQYF.

The CDR3 region is CASSQGGYGYTF. CDR3 nucleotide sequence: TGTGCCAGCAGCCAAGGAGGGTATGGCTACACCTTC. This chain uses TRBV3-1 (or the pseudogene TRBV3-2) with TRBJ1-2, with D unclear. Germline V gene data show CDR1 as LGHDT and CDR2 as YNNKEL (reference sequence). Deletions cut 1 base from V and 5 bases from J, with 5 bases between. The CDR3 runs 12 residues.

The rearrangement joins TRBV7-8 to TRBJ2-3; TRBD2 might be the D (5 bases). CDR1 and CDR2 from the germline V gene are SGHVS and FQNEAQ. Trimming took off 8 bases at V and 1 base at J, with 19 bases between the two ends. This CDR3 has 16 amino acids. The CDR3 loop reads CASHTKTRMGTDTQYF. The CDR3 DNA is TGTGCCAGCCACACTAAAACTAGGATGGGCACAGATACGCAGTATTTT.

This rearrangement joins TRBV29-1 to TRBJ1-2; 9 bases line up with TRBD1. This CDR3 contains 12 residues. The V gene's germline CDR1 is SQVTM and CDR2 ANQGSEA. The V gene end was trimmed by 3 bases and the J gene end by 8 bases; junction bases not matched to a gene: 4. For the CDR3, the DNA is TGCAGCGTTGACCCGACAGGGGGAGGCTACACCTTC. It translates to CSVDPTGGGYTF.

The gene calls are TRBV7-2 and TRBJ2-2; TRBD2 aligns across 8 bases. In germline, CDR1 is SGHTA, CDR2 FQGNSA. Germline trimming cut 5 bases from V and 0 bases from J; bases unmatched to any gene: 8. The CDR3 sequence is 17 residues long. The CDR3 loop is CASSPPLGLANTGELFF. The CDR3 DNA sequence: TGTGCCAGCAGCCCACCTTTGGGACTAGCGAACACCGGGGAGCTGTTTTTT.

The CDR3 DNA sequence: TGTGCCAGTCGGAGTTATCACGAGCAGTACTTC. This translates into CASRSYHEQYF. The chain is built from TRBV12-3 or TRBV12-4 and TRBJ2-7; D call uncertain. CDR3 size: 11 residues. V lost 9 bases to trimming and J lost 5 bases, with 11 bases between them.

This chain connects TRBV7-9 to TRBJ1-2; no firm D call. V lost 4 bases to trimming and J lost 3 bases, with 21 bases between them. The CDR3 totals 17 residues. Germline CDR1 SEHNR, CDR2 FQNEAQ (reference sequence). Here the CDR3 reads CASSSRISGLNDYGYTF. In DNA form, the CDR3 reads TGTGCCAGCAGCTCCCGCATTAGTGGGCTAAACGACTATGGCTACACCTTC. The full variable domain, its missing parts supplied by reference TRBV7-9 and TRBJ1-2, is DTGVSQNPRHKITKRGQNVTFRCDPISEHNRLYWYRQTLGQGPEFLTYFQNEAQLEKSRLLSDRFSAERPKGSFSTLEIQRTEQGDSAMYLCASSSRISGLNDYGYTFGSGTRLTVV.